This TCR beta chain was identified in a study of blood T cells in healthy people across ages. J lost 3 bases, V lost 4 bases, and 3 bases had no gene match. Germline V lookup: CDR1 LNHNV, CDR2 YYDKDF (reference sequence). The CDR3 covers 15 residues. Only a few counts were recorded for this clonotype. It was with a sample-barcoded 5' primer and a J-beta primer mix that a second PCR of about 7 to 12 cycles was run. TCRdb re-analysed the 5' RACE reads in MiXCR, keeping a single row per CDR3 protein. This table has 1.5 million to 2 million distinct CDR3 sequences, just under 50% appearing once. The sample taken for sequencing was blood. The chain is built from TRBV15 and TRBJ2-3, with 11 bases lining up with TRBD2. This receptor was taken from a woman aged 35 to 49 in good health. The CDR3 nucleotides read TGTGCCACCAGCACCTTAGCGGGGGGGACAGATACGCAGTATTTT. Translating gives CATSTLAGGTDTQYF.